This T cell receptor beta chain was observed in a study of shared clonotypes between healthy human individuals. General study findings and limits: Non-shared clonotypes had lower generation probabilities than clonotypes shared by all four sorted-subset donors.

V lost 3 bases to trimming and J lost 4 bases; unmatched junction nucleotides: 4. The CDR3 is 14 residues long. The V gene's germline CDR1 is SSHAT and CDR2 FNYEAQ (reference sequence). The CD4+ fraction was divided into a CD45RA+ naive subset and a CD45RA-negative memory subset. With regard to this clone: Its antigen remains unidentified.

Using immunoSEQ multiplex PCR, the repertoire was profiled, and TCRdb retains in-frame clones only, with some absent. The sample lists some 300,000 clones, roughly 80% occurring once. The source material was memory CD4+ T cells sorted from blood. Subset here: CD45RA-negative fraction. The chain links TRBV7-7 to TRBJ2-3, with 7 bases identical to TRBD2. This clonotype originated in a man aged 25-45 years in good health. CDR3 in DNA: TGTGCCAGCAGCTTGGGGGGGGAGCCAGATACGCAGTATTTT. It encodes CASSLGGEPDTQYF.